Listed here are 19 T cell receptor beta chains from one sample, sequenced in a study of monozygotic twins with inflammatory bowel disease. Reanalyzing the 5' RACE reads, TCRdb keeps one entry per CDR3 protein, without DNA. The specimen's table records about 420,000 distinct CDR3 sequences. The sample comprised blood. The receptor set was obtained from a human donor with ulcerative colitis or Crohn's disease, or a healthy co-twin of an affected twin (not recorded which).

The chain employs TRBV10-3 and TRBJ2-5. The CDR3 consists of 13 residues. Germline V lookup: CDR1 ENHRY, CDR2 SYGVKD. The CDR3 sequence: CAISDLLQEAQYF.

This sequence joins TRBV5-4 and TRBJ1-1; TCRdb's assignment of TRBD1 cannot be checked, as there is no DNA. Germline loops: CDR1 SGHNT, CDR2 YYREEE (reference sequence). The CDR3 length is 16 residues. CDR3 sequence reads: CASSFRAGAVDTEAFF.

The gene calls are TRBV7-7 and TRBJ2-3; no DNA is available, so the TRBD1 call from TCRdb remains unchecked. The CDR3 is 16 residues long. The germline gives CDR1 SSHAT, CDR2 FNYEAQ (reference sequence). This CDR3 is CASSPVPGQGPDTQYF.

This chain uses TRBV6-2 or TRBV6-3 with TRBJ1-5. From germline, CDR1 is MNHEY and CDR2 SVGEGT. The CDR3 has 16 amino acids. The CDR3 loop reads CASRLDKDHSNQPQHF.

The chain combines TRBV20-1 with TRBJ2-1; TCRdb names TRBD2, which stays unverified in the absence of DNA. From germline, CDR1 is DFQATT and CDR2 SNEGSKA (reference sequence). The length of the CDR3 is 11 residues. CDR3 sequence reads: CAEIVGNEQFF.

The chain couples TRBV28 to TRBJ1-2. The CDR3 is made up of 12 amino acids. CDR1 and CDR2 from the germline V gene are MDHEN and SYDVKM. This CDR3 is CASSFVRRGYTF.

The CDR3 is CASSALREASTGELFF. The rearrangement links TRBV5-5 to TRBJ2-2; lacking DNA, the TRBD2 call made by TCRdb goes unchecked. CDR1 is SGHKS, CDR2 YYEKEE, per germline (reference sequence). This CDR3 spans 16 amino acids.

The chain employs TRBV4-1 and TRBJ2-7; TCRdb designates TRBD1, a call that cannot be tested without DNA. This CDR3 spans 16 amino acids. Germline CDR1 is MGHRA and CDR2 is YSYEKL. The CDR3 sequence is CASSQERGQGSYEQYF.

The V gene is TRBV21-1, the J gene TRBJ2-1; TCRdb's assignment of TRBD2 cannot be checked, as there is no DNA. TRBV21-1 counts as a pseudogene. The CDR3 contains 16 residues. The CDR3 sequence: CASSKRSGGASNEQFF.

The chain combines TRBV3-1 with TRBJ1-4. Germline V gene lookup returns CDR1 LGHDT and CDR2 YNNKEL (reference sequence). The CDR3 has 13 residues. The CDR3 reads CASSLGWNEKLFF.

V usage is TRBV5-1 and J usage is TRBJ1-1; TCRdb's D call of TRBD1 is untestable without DNA. Germline V gene data show CDR1 as SGHRS and CDR2 as YFSETQ. The CDR3 length is 18 residues. CDR3 region: CASSSQPGQGALGTEAFF.

This chain links TRBV3-1 with TRBJ2-2; TCRdb lists TRBD1, though no DNA is available to test this call. There are 14 residues in the CDR3. Germline V gene sequence: CDR1 LGHDT, CDR2 YNNKEL (reference sequence). The CDR3: CASSQFGGPGELFF.

The chain carries TRBV7-2 and TRBJ1-2. The CDR3 consists of 16 residues. CDR1 is SGHTA, CDR2 FQGNSA, per germline. The CDR3 spells CASSRSPNLLQYGYTF. Full variable domain (outside the CDR3, taken from reference TRBV7-2 and TRBJ1-2): GAGVSQSPSNKVTEKGKDVELRCDPISGHTALYWYRQSLGQGLEFLIYFQGNSAPDKSGLPSDRFSAERTGGSVSTLTIQRTQQEDSAVYLCASSRSPNLLQYGYTFGSGTRLTVV.

The rearrangement uses TRBV2 and TRBJ2-7; TCRdb names TRBD2, which stays unverified in the absence of DNA. This CDR3 has 13 residues. The germline V gene has CDR1 SNHLY and CDR2 FYNNEI. CDR3 amino acids: CASGERISYEQYF.

The chain recombines TRBV15 with TRBJ2-1. The CDR3 contains 13 residues. CDR1 and CDR2 (germline): LNHNV, YYDKDF (reference sequence). The CDR3 loop is CATSRGGYNEQFF.

This sequence joins TRBV5-5 and TRBJ1-2; TCRdb's assignment of TRBD1 cannot be checked, as there is no DNA. The germline V gene encodes CDR1 SGHKS and CDR2 YYEKEE (reference sequence). The CDR3 is made up of 17 amino acids. The CDR3: CASSLMGTGLSTYGYTF.

The chain links TRBV15 to TRBJ2-7; the TRBD1 assignment by TCRdb is unverifiable without DNA. This CDR3 comprises 14 residues. Germline lookup yields CDR1 LNHNV and CDR2 YYDKDF (reference sequence). This CDR3 reads CATSSDEGDYEQYF.

The V call is TRBV20-1, the J call TRBJ2-1; TCRdb names TRBD2, which stays unverified in the absence of DNA. The CDR3 length is 14 residues. The V gene's germline CDR1 is DFQATT and CDR2 SNEGSKA (reference sequence). The CDR3 sequence: CSAQELAGYNEQFF.

This sequence joins TRBV20-1 and TRBJ1-2; no DNA is available, so the TRBD1 call from TCRdb remains unchecked. This CDR3 region has 16 residues. Germline V gene sequence: CDR1 DFQATT, CDR2 SNEGSKA (reference sequence). The CDR3 is CSALPGGSLYPYGYTF.